The 17 T cell receptor beta chains in this list originate from one sample, sequenced in a study of T cells after yellow fever vaccination. TCRdb reprocessed the 5' RACE reads with MiXCR, giving one entry per CDR3 protein. The top ten clones hold 3% to 4% of a sample with around 260,000 distinct CDR3 sequences, around 5.2% of them seen once. The specimen comprised CD4+ T cells sorted from PBMCs, sampled on the day of the yellow fever booster vaccination. The source of these receptors is a man aged 18 to 29 who received the YFV17D yellow fever vaccine.

J is TRBJ2-7 and V is TRBV29-1; 11 bases are a match to TRBD1. The J call is in doubt because the DNA end fits TRBJ2-1 better. The germline gives CDR1 SQVTM, CDR2 ANQGSEA. The CDR3 spans 13 residues. In DNA form, the CDR3 reads TGCAGCGTTGCCGGACAGGGGGCCTACGAGCAGTTCTTC. It codes for CSVAGQGAYEQFF.

This clonotype has a count of ten or more. The chain recombines TRBV7-8 with TRBJ2-3; tentatively, D is TRBD2 (6 bases). Trimming left V 3 bases short and J 0 bases short, with 16 bases between. Germline-derived CDR1 and CDR2 are SGHVS and FQNEAQ. The CDR3 contains 17 residues. Here the CDR3 reads CASSLRDLLASTDTQYF. DNA of the CDR3: TGTGCCAGCAGCTTGCGGGACCTACTAGCCAGCACAGATACGCAGTATTTT.

This clonotype was counted between two and nine times. The V call is TRBV6-1, the J call TRBJ2-5, with D perhaps assigned TRBD1 or TRBD2 (5 bases each). Looked up from germline, CDR1 is MNHNS and CDR2 is SASEGT. Trimming removed 4 bases from V and 9 bases from J, with 15 bases in between. CDR3 size: 13 residues. The chain's CDR3 is CASSVGEKVAQYF. CDR3 bases: TGTGCCAGCAGTGTGGGGGAAAAAGTAGCCCAGTACTTC.

This clonotype turned up a few times. V is TRBV20-1 and J is TRBJ1-1; D is undetermined. This CDR3 has 13 amino acids. Germline V gene data show CDR1 as DFQATT and CDR2 as SNEGSKA (reference sequence). V was pared by 3 bases and J by 3 bases, with 11 bases between. Here the CDR3 DNA reads TGCAGTGCTAGTTCTCAATTTTACACTGAAGCTTTCTTT. Protein product: CSASSQFYTEAFF.

This clonotype has at least ten counts. This chain joins TRBV6-2 or TRBV6-3 and TRBJ2-5; 13 bases are a match to TRBD2. V gave up 4 bases and J gave up 2 bases; unmatched junction bases: 4. The CDR3 runs 16 residues. Germline loops: CDR1 MNHEY, CDR2 SVGEGT. The DNA of the CDR3 is TGTGCCAGCAGTTCGACTAGCGGGGGGTTACAAGAGACCCAGTACTTC. This gives the protein CASSSTSGGLQETQYF.

The table lists this clonotype with many counts. The rearrangement joins TRBV7-2 to TRBJ2-1, with 12 bases that match TRBD2. V lost 1 base to trimming and J lost 1 base; unmatched junction nucleotides: 5. The CDR3 loop spans 18 amino acids. Germline V gene data show CDR1 as SGHTA and CDR2 as FQGNSA. CDR3 sequence: CASSLGLAGGISYNEQFF. The CDR3 nucleotides read TGTGCCAGCAGCTTAGGCCTAGCGGGGGGGATATCCTACAATGAGCAGTTCTTC.

The CDR3 protein is CASSTGVERGSGGYTF. CDR3 bases: TGTGCCAGCAGCACGGGTGTCGAACGGGGATCCGGTGGCTACACCTTC. The genes are TRBV11-2 and TRBJ1-2; D ambiguous. The CDR3 covers 16 residues. The V gene's germline CDR1 is SGHAT and CDR2 FQNNGV. The germline V and J ends were trimmed by 5 bases and 7 bases, with 23 bases remaining between them.

The J gene is TRBJ2-5, the V gene TRBV7-9, with a tentative D call TRBD2 (7 bases). Germline V gene lookup returns CDR1 SEHNR and CDR2 FQNEAQ (reference sequence). The germline V and J ends were trimmed by 3 bases and 5 bases, with 13 bases remaining between them. This CDR3 is built from 14 residues. CDR3 sequence reads: CASSLRTAGETQYF. CDR3 nucleotides: TGTGCCAGCAGCTTGAGGACAGCGGGGGAGACCCAGTACTTC.

This clonotype has more than one count but fewer than ten. J is TRBJ1-1 and V is TRBV28; D ambiguous. Trimming cost V 3 bases and J 5 bases, with 13 bases left between them. CDR1 is MDHEN, CDR2 SYDVKM, per germline. The CDR3 covers 14 residues. CDR3 DNA sequence: TGTGCCAGCAGTTTGGAACAGCGAACAACTGAAGCTTTCTTT. Translating it yields CASSLEQRTTEAFF.

This clonotype was seen many times. The chain recombines TRBV7-2 with TRBJ2-5, with D uncertain. The CDR3 runs 13 residues. Per the germline V gene, CDR1 is SGHTA and CDR2 is FQGNSA. The ends were cut back, 3 bases at V and 1 base at J, with 6 bases in the middle. CDR3 in amino acids: CASSFAGQETQYF. In DNA, the CDR3 is TGTGCCAGCAGCTTTGCAGGCCAAGAGACCCAGTACTTC.

This clonotype was seen ten or more times. V gene TRBV7-3 combines with J gene TRBJ1-1; the D is unclear. The length of the CDR3 is 13 residues. Deletions cut 5 bases from V and 2 bases from J, with 9 bases between. CDR1 and CDR2 (germline): SGHTA, FQGTGA. CDR3 in DNA: TGTGCCAGCAGCCCTGGCCACAACACTGAAGCTTTCTTT. It encodes CASSPGHNTEAFF.

This clonotype was counted between two and nine times. The chain combines TRBV4-2 with TRBJ2-2; 7 bases align to TRBD2. CDR3 length: 16 amino acids. Trimming cost V 1 base and J 1 base; bases outside gene matches: 3. The germline gives CDR1 LGHNA, CDR2 YNFKEQ. CDR3 sequence (DNA): TGTGCCAGCAGCCAAGTAGTAGCGGGGAACACCGGGGAGCTGTTTTTT. As protein: CASSQVVAGNTGELFF.

This clonotype was recorded many times. Here the CDR3 DNA reads TGCGCCAGCAGCCAAGGGGGGCAGGACATCTATGGCTACACCTTC. This translates into CASSQGGQDIYGYTF. The V gene is TRBV4-1, the J gene TRBJ1-2; tentative D call: TRBD1 (6 bases). The CDR3 is 15 amino acids. The germline V and J ends were trimmed by 1 base and 4 bases, with 13 bases remaining between them. The germline V gene encodes CDR1 MGHRA and CDR2 YSYEKL.

V and J are TRBV20-1 and TRBJ1-2; D gene unclear. V was pared by 8 bases and J by 7 bases, with 14 bases between. CDR1 is DFQATT and CDR2 is SNEGSKA in the germline V gene (reference sequence). The CDR3 sequence is 11 residues long. The CDR3 here is CSPETDGGYTF. CDR3 in DNA: TGCAGTCCTGAAACAGATGGTGGCTACACCTTC.

The V and J genes are TRBV6-4 and TRBJ2-2; no reliable D call. V was clipped by 0 bases and J by 3 bases, with 2 bases between them. The CDR3 length is 13 residues. Germline V gene sequence: CDR1 MRHNA, CDR2 SNTAGT. CDR3 amino acids: CASSDSDTGELFF. DNA for the CDR3: TGTGCCAGCAGTGACTCAGACACCGGGGAGCTGTTTTTT.

This clonotype was seen repeatedly, ten times or more. This rearrangement joins TRBV25-1 to TRBJ1-1, with D uncertain. CDR1 is MGHDK and CDR2 is SYGVNS in the germline V gene. Trimming cost V 4 bases and J 9 bases, with 9 bases left between them. The CDR3 has 11 residues. Written as DNA, the CDR3 is TGTGCCAGCAGTGGGGCCCGGAAAGCTTTCTTT. Translated, it gives CASSGARKAFF.

This rearrangement joins TRBV3-1 to TRBJ2-7, with D perhaps matching TRBD1 (7 bases). This CDR3 comprises 14 residues. The germline V and J ends were trimmed by 1 base and 4 bases, with 11 bases remaining between them. Germline values: CDR1 LGHDT, CDR2 YNNKEL (reference sequence). The CDR3 is CASSQGRGVYEQYF. The DNA for the CDR3 is TGTGCCAGCAGCCAAGGCAGGGGGGTTTACGAGCAGTACTTC.